Shown below are 22 T cell receptor beta chains from a single sample sequenced in a study of blood T cells in healthy people across ages. The authors ran a second PCR of roughly 6 to 11 cycles using a sample-barcoded 5' primer and a J-beta primer mix. TCRdb passed the 5' RACE reads through MiXCR, listing each CDR3 protein once. The sample consists of about a million distinct CDR3 sequences, roughly 47% of them appearing once. Sequences were obtained from blood. The source is an older woman in good health.

This chain connects TRBV7-3 to TRBJ2-3; D is unclear. V gave up 0 bases and J gave up 2 bases, with 9 bases separating them. From germline, CDR1 is SGHTA and CDR2 FQGTGA. The CDR3 loop spans 15 amino acids. The CDR3: CASSLTLVYTDTQYF. The CDR3 DNA is TGTGCCAGCAGCTTAACGTTAGTATACACAGATACGCAGTATTTT.

The V call is TRBV15, the J call TRBJ2-3, with D perhaps matching TRBD2 (5 bases). The CDR3 extends over 14 amino acids. The V gene's germline CDR1 is LNHNV and CDR2 YYDKDF (reference sequence). V shed 5 bases and J shed 1 base, with 10 bases lying between them. The CDR3 is CATSAMRGTDTQYF. CDR3 nucleotides: TGTGCCACCAGCGCGATGAGGGGCACAGATACGCAGTATTTT.

J is TRBJ1-2 and V is TRBV6-2 or TRBV6-3; D uncertain. Trimming left V 0 bases short and J 4 bases short, with 9 bases between. The CDR3 runs 14 residues. Per germline, CDR1 MNHEY and CDR2 SVGEGT. The CDR3 reads CASSYSPRFYGYTF. The CDR3 region has the DNA TGTGCCAGCAGTTACTCTCCCAGATTCTATGGCTACACCTTC.

The chain couples TRBV10-3 to TRBJ2-1; tentative D call: TRBD2 (6 bases). V dropped 5 bases and J dropped 7 bases, with 18 bases sitting between them. Per germline, CDR1 ENHRY and CDR2 SYGVKD. The CDR3 runs to 15 residues. DNA of the CDR3: TGTGCCATCAGTTTCCCGGGAGCAACATTTAATGAGCAGTTCTTC. Residues: CAISFPGATFNEQFF.

The CDR3 is CASRFGTGDDYGYTF. The CDR3 region has the DNA TGTGCCAGCAGATTCGGGACAGGGGATGACTATGGCTACACCTTC. The V call is TRBV28, the J call TRBJ1-2; TRBD1 matches 10 bases. CDR1 and CDR2 from the germline V gene are MDHEN and SYDVKM. The V and J ends lost 6 bases and 3 bases, in that order; junction bases with no gene match: 7. CDR3 length: 15 amino acids.

As for this clonotype: A much larger clone lies one base from this, so it may be a read error. This rearrangement joins TRBV29-1 to TRBJ2-4; TRBD1 agrees at 7 bases. The length of the CDR3 is 13 residues. Per germline, CDR1 SQVTM and CDR2 ANQGSEA. V lost 2 bases, J lost 9 bases, and 7 bases stayed unmatched. The CDR3 spells CSVETWDSRIQYF. Written as DNA, the CDR3 is TGCAGCGTTGAAACCTGGGACAGTCGCATTCAGTACTTC. Complete variable domain (other parts from reference TRBV29-1 and TRBJ2-4): SAVISQKPSRDICQRGTSLTIQCQVDSQVTMMFWYRQQPGQSLTLIATANQGSEATYESGFVIDKFPISRPNLTFSTLTVSNMSPEDSSIYLCSVETWDSRIQYFGAGTRLSVL.

The sample holds a few counts of this clonotype. Written as DNA, the CDR3 is TGCAGTGCCACCGGGACTAGCGGGAGTAGGGTAATTAGTGAGCAGTTCTTC. Translation: CSATGTSGSRVISEQFF. J is TRBJ2-1 and V is TRBV20-1, with TRBD2 identical over 14 bases. CDR1 and CDR2 from the germline V gene are DFQATT and SNEGSKA (reference sequence). V lost 6 bases to trimming and J lost 9 bases; unmatched junction nucleotides: 16. The CDR3 is 17 residues long.

This clonotype has only a few counts. The chain joins TRBV6-5 to TRBJ2-5, with 7 bases matching TRBD1. The J call may be wrong; the DNA end is better matched by TRBJ2-7. Germline values: CDR1 MNHEY, CDR2 SVGAGI. The CDR3 extends over 12 amino acids. CDR3 bases: TGTGCCAGCACCAGGGGGACCGGCGAGCAGTACTTC. It is translated as CASTRGTGEQYF.

This rearrangement joins TRBV28 to TRBJ2-5, with D possibly TRBD1 on 5 matching bases. Germline CDR1 MDHEN, CDR2 SYDVKM. Trimming pared 5 bases from V and 14 bases from J, leaving 15 bases between. The CDR3 sequence is 11 residues long. The CDR3 here is CASSPPGRVYF. The CDR3 nucleotides are TGTGCCAGCAGTCCCCCAGGGCGCGTCTACTTC.

This clonotype turned up a few times. The chain joins TRBV20-1 to TRBJ2-3; the match to TRBD2 covers 9 bases. The CDR3 totals 14 residues. The V gene's germline CDR1 is DFQATT and CDR2 SNEGSKA (reference sequence). The J segment lost 4 bases and the V segment lost 6 bases, leaving 8 bases of the junction unmatched. In DNA, the CDR3 is TGCAGTGCGGAGCTAGCGGGATACTCAGATACGCAGTATTTT. Protein product: CSAELAGYSDTQYF.

The CDR3 DNA follows: TGTGCCAGCAGCTTGGTACCACGAGAGAACTACGAGCAGTACTTC. This gives the protein CASSLVPRENYEQYF. V is TRBV5-5 and J is TRBJ2-7; D gene uncertain. The CDR3 loop spans 15 amino acids. Trimming removed 0 bases at V and 3 bases at J, with 13 bases between. CDR1 is SGHKS and CDR2 is YYEKEE in the germline V gene (reference sequence).

The rearrangement joins TRBV9 to TRBJ1-6; possibly TRBD1 for D (6 bases). Trimming stripped 0 bases from V and 7 bases from J, with 20 bases between. CDR1 is SGDLS, CDR2 YYNGEE, per germline. The CDR3 runs to 18 residues. The CDR3: CASSVELSGRGRNSPLHF. CDR3 nucleotide sequence: TGTGCCAGCAGCGTAGAATTATCGGGCAGGGGACGGAATTCACCCCTCCACTTT.

This clonotype has a handful of counts. CDR3 amino acids: CASSSQTSGRENSKNIQYF. As DNA, the CDR3 is TGTGCCAGCAGTTCGCAGACTAGCGGGAGGGAAAATAGCAAAAACATTCAGTACTTC. The genes are TRBV27 and TRBJ2-4, with 14 positions matching TRBD2. Losses at the gene ends were 4 bases for V and 3 bases for J; bases not matched to a gene: 11. Germline V gene sequence: CDR1 MNHEY, CDR2 SMNVEV (reference sequence). The CDR3 totals 19 residues.

The table lists this clonotype with a count of one. The chain uses TRBV18 and TRBJ2-7; a weak D match, TRBD1 (5 bases). Judging by the DNA end, TRBJ2-5 fits better; the J call may be wrong. Germline assignment: CDR1 KGHSH and CDR2 LQKENI. The CDR3 extends over 13 amino acids. The CDR3 region has the DNA TGTGCCAGCTCACCAATAGGGGCGGAGACCCAGTACTTC. Its translation: CASSPIGAETQYF.

DNA of the CDR3: TGTGCCAGCACGACCAACTCCTACGAGCAGTACTTC. This gives the protein CASTTNSYEQYF. The chain carries TRBV2 and TRBJ2-7, with D uncertain. Trimming shortened V by 7 bases and J by 0 bases, and 7 bases separated the two germline ends. The CDR3 has 12 residues. Germline V gene sequence: CDR1 SNHLY, CDR2 FYNNEI.

This clonotype was detected a few times. The V and J genes are TRBV11-2 and TRBJ1-4, with a possible D match to TRBD1 (5 bases). The length of the CDR3 is 15 residues. CDR1 and CDR2 (germline): SGHAT, FQNNGV. V lost 4 bases and J 7 bases, leaving 16 bases between the germline ends. The CDR3 here is CASSSTAGVSEKLFF. In nucleotides, the CDR3 is TGTGCCAGCAGCTCTACGGCGGGGGTTAGTGAAAAACTGTTTTTT.

The V and J genes are TRBV27 and TRBJ1-1; a possible D gene is TRBD1 (6 bases). Looked up from germline, CDR1 is MNHEY and CDR2 is SMNVEV (reference sequence). The V end was cut by 7 bases, the J end by 4 bases, with 10 bases between. The CDR3 totals 12 residues. The CDR3 here is CASKTQGTEAFF. CDR3 nucleotides: TGTGCCAGCAAGACACAGGGCACTGAAGCTTTCTTT.

This clonotype showed up just a few times. A read error may produce the germline difference seen at one junction end. V usage is TRBV11-2 and J usage is TRBJ2-5, with a possible D match to TRBD2 (6 bases). The DNA end lines up better with TRBJ2-7; the J call may be wrong. Looked up from germline, CDR1 is SGHAT and CDR2 is FQNNGV. CDR3 length: 15 residues. In nucleotides, the CDR3 is TGTGCCAGCAGTTTAGGAGGGCAGCGACCCTACGAGCAGTACTTC. This gives the protein CASSLGGQRPYEQYF.

This sequence joins TRBV7-2 and TRBJ2-5; 8 bases line up with TRBD2. The V and J ends lost 2 bases and 11 bases, in that order; junction bases with no gene match: 19. CDR1 and CDR2 from the germline V gene are SGHTA and FQGNSA. This CDR3 has 17 amino acids. This CDR3 reads CASSLSSGSVGNNEQYF. The CDR3, as DNA: TGTGCCAGCAGCTTAAGCAGCGGGAGCGTGGGGAACAATGAGCAGTACTTC.

The genes are TRBV7-2 and TRBJ2-5; 10 bases are a match to TRBD2. The germline gives CDR1 SGHTA, CDR2 FQGNSA. This CDR3 has 15 residues. V trimming: 1 base; J trimming: 11 bases; junction bases outside the gene matches: 10. The CDR3 DNA follows: TGTGCCAGCAGCTTAGGACTAGCGGGCCGGGGGGAGCAGTACTTC. It specifies CASSLGLAGRGEQYF.

The sample holds one count of this clonotype. The chain is built from TRBV27 and TRBJ1-6; D gene unclear. Trimming took off 1 base at V and 9 bases at J, with 13 bases between the two ends. Germline assignment: CDR1 MNHEY and CDR2 SMNVEV (reference sequence). The length of the CDR3 is 15 residues. Written as DNA, the CDR3 is TGTGCCAGCAGTTTATATCGAGGATCGGGTTCACCCCTCCACTTT. This encodes CASSLYRGSGSPLHF.

This chain links TRBV12-3 or TRBV12-4 with TRBJ2-5; 12 bases agree with TRBD2. The CDR3 loop spans 16 amino acids. Germline trimming cut 2 bases from V and 4 bases from J; bases unmatched to any gene: 5. CDR3 nucleotide sequence: TGTGCCAGCAGTTTAACGACTAGCGGGAGAGGAGAGACCCAGTACTTC. Its protein is CASSLTTSGRGETQYF.